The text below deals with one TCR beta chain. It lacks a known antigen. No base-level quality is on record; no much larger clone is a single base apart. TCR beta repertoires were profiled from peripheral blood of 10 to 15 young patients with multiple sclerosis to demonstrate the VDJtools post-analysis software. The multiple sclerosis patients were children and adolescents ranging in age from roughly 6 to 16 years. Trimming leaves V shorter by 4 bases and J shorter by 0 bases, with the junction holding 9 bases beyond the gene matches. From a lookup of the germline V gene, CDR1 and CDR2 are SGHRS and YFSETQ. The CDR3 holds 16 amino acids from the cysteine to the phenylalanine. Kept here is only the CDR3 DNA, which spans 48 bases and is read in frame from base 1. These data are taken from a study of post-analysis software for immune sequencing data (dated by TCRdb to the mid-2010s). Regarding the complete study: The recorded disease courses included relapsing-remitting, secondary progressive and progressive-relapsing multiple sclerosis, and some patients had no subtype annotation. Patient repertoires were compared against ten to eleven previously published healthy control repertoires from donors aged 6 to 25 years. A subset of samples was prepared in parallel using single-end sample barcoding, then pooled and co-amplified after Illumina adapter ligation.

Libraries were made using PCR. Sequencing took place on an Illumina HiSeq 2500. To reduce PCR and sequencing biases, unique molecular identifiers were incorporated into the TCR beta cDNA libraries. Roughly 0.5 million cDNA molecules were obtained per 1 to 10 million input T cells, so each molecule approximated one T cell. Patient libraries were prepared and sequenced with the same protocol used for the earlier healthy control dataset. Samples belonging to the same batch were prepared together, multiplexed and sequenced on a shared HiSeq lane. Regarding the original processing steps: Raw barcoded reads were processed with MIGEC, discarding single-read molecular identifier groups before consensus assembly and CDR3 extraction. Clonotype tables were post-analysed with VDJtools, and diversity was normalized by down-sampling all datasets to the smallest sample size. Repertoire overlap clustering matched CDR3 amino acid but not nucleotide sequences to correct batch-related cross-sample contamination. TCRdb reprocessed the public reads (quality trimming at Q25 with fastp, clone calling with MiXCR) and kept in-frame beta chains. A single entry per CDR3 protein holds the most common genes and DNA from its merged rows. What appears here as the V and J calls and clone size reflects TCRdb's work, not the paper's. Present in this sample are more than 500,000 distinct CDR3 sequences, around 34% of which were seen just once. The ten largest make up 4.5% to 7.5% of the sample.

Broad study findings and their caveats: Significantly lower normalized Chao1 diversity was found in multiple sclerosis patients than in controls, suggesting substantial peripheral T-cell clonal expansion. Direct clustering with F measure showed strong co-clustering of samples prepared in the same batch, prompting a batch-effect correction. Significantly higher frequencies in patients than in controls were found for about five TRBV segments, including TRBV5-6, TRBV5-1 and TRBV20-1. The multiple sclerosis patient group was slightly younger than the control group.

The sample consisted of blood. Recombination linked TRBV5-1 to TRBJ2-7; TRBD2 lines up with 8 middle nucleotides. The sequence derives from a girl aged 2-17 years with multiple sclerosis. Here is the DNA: TGCGCCAGCAGCCGGGGGGGTAGTGTTGTCTCCTACGAGCAGTACTTC. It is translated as CASSRGGSVVSYEQYF. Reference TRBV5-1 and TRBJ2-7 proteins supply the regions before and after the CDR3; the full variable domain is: KAGVTQTPRYLIKTRGQQVTLSCSPISGHRSVSWYQQTPGQGLQFLFEYFSETQRNKGNFPGRFSGRQFSNSRSEMNVSTLELGDSALYLCASSRGGSVVSYEQYFGPGTRLTVT.